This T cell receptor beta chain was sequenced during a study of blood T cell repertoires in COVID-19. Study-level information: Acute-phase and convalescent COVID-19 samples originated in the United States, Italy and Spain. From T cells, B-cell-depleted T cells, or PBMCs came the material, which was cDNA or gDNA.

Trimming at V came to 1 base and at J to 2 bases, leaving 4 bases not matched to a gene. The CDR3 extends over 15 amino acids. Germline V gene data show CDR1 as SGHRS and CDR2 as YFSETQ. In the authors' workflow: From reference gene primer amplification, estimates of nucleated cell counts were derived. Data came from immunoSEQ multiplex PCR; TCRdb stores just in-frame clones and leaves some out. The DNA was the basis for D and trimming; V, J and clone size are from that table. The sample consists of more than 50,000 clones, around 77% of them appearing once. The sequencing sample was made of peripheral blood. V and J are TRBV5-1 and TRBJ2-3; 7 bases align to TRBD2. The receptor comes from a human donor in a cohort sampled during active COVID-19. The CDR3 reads CASSLSGGSTDTQYF. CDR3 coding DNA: TGCGCCAGCAGCTTGTCGGGAGGATCCACAGATACGCAGTATTTT.